This T cell receptor beta chain was documented in a study of blood T cell repertoires in COVID-19. Per the authors' pipeline: Amplification of reference gene primers was used by the study to estimate nucleated cell counts. Profiling relied on immunoSEQ multiplex PCR, and the TCRdb table lists in-frame clones only, not all of them. V and J calls and clone size are copied from that table; D and trimming were computed from the DNA. This sample has fewer than 40,000 clones, with around four fifths found just once. The sample consisted of peripheral blood. This TCR derives from a man aged 60 to 69 with acute or convalescent COVID-19.

CDR3 sequence reads: CASGGDRQPQHF. For the CDR3, the DNA is TGTGCCAGCGGCGGGGACCGTCAGCCCCAGCATTTT. V usage is TRBV6-5 and J usage is TRBJ1-5; possible D gene TRBD1, 5 bases. From germline, CDR1 is MNHEY and CDR2 SVGAGI. Trimming left V 8 bases short and J 6 bases short, with 11 bases between. CDR3 length equals 12 residues.